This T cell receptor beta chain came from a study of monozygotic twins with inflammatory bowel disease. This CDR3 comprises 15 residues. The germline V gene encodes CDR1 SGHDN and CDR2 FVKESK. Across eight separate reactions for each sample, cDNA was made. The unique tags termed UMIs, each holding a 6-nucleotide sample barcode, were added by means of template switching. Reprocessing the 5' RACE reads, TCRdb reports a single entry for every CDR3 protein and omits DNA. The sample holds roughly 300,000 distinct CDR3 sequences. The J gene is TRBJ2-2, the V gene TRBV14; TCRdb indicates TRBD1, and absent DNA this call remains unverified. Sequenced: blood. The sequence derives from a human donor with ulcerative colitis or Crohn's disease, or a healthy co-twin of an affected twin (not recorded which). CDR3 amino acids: CASSPGDPGTGELFF.